The present T cell receptor (beta chain) was sequenced within a study of blood T cell repertoires in COVID-19. Looking at the study overall: Sources were T cells, B-cell-depleted T cells, or PBMCs; the material itself was cDNA or gDNA.

CDR1 LNHDA and CDR2 SQIVND come from the germline V gene (reference sequence). The V segment lost 4 bases and the J segment 2 bases; nucleotides outside the gene matches: 7. CDR3 length equals 15 residues. Repertoires were generated with immunoSEQ multiplex PCR, while TCRdb's copy carries only in-frame clones and drops some. The data contain roughly 100,000 clones, 80% to 90% of them seen just once; the ten biggest clones take up around 4.8%. This clonotype was sampled from an elderly man with COVID-19, enrolled during active disease. J is TRBJ1-2 and V is TRBV19; 7 nucleotides align to TRBD1. The material sequenced was peripheral blood. The CDR3 protein is CASSTTGALNYGYTF. In nucleotides, the CDR3 is TGTGCCAGTAGTACAACAGGGGCCCTGAACTATGGCTACACCTTC.